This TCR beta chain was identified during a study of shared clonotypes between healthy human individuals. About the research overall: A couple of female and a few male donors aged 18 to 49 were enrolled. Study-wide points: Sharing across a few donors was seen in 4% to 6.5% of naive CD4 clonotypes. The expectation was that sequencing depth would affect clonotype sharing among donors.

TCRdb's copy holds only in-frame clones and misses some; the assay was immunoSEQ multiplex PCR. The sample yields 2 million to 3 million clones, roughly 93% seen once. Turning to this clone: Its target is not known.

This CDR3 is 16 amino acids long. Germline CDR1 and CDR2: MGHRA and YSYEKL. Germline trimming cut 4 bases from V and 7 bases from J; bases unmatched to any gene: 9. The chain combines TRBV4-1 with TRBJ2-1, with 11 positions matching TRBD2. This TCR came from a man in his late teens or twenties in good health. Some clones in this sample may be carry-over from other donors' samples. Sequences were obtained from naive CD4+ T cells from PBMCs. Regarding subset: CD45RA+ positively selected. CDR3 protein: CASSLGKASGRNEQFF. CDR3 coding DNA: TGCGCCAGCAGCCTTGGGAAGGCTAGCGGGAGGAATGAGCAGTTCTTC.